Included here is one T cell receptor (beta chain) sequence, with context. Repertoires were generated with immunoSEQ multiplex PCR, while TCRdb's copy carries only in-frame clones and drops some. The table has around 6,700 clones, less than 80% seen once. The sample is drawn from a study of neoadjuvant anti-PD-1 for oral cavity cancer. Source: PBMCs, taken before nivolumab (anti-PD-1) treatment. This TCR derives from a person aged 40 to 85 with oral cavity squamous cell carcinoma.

CDR3 sequence (DNA): TGTGCCAGCAGGATTTTAGCCCTCACAGATACGCAGTATTTT. Translating gives CASRILALTDTQYF. J is TRBJ2-3 and V is TRBV6-1; the D is unclear. The V end was cut by 6 bases, the J end by 2 bases, with 12 bases between. CDR3 size: 14 residues. Per the germline V gene, CDR1 is MNHNS and CDR2 is SASEGT.